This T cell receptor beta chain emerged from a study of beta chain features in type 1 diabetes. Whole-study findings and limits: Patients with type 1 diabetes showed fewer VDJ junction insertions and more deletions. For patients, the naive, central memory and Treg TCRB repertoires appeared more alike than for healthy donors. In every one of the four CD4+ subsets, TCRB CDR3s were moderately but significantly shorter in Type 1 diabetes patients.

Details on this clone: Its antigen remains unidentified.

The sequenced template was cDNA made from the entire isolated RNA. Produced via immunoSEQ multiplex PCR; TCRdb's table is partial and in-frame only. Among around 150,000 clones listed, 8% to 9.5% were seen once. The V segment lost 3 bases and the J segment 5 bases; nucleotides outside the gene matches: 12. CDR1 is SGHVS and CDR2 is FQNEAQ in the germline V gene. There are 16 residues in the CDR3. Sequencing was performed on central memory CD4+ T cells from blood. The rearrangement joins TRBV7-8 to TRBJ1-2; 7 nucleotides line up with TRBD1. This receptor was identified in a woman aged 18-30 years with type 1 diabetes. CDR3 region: CASSFTTRTGGYGYTF. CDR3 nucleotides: TGTGCCAGCAGCTTCACAACACGGACAGGCGGGTATGGCTACACCTTC.